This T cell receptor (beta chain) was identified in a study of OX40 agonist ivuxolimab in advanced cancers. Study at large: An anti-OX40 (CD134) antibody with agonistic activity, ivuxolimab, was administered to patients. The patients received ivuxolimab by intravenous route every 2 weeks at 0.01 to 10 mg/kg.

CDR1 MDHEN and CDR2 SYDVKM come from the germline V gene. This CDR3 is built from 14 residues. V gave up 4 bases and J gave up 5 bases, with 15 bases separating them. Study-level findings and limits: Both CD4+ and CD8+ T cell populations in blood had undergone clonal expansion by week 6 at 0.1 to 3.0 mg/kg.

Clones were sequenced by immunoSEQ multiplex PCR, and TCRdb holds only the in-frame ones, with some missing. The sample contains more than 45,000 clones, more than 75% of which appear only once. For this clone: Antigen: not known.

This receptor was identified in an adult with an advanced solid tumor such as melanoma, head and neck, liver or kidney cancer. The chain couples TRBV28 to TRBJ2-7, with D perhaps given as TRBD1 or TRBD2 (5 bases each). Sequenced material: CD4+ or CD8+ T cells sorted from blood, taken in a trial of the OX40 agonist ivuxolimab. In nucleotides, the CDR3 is TGTGCCAGCAGTTACCCCGGTGGGGGAGACGAGCAGTACTTC. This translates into CASSYPGGGDEQYF.